Below, one TCR beta chain is given with its context. Antigen unknown. A clone one base away is much larger, so this may be a read error. The assay was run at deep level. Generated by immunoSEQ multiplex PCR, the TCRdb table keeps only in-frame clones and is missing some. The data show 550,000 to 700,000 clones, around four fifths seen once. These data belong to a study of shared clonotypes between healthy human individuals. At the level of the study: The study enrolled a couple of women and a few men aged 18 to 49. CD8 memory received one plate per donor, CD8 naive two, CD4 memory three and CD4 naive three. Study-level findings and limits: Deeper or shallower sequencing was expected to change how clonotypes are shared among donors.

The CDR3 covers 13 residues. Per germline, CDR1 SGHRS and CDR2 YFSETQ. The ends were cut back, 0 bases at V and 3 bases at J, with 3 bases in the middle. The source of this sequence is a woman aged 30 to 39 in good health. The chain combines TRBV5-1 with TRBJ2-2; D unclear. The sequencing sample was made of memory CD4+ T cells sorted from blood. Subset indicated: CD45RA-negative fraction. The chain's CDR3 is CASSLDDTGELFF. The CDR3 region has the DNA TGCGCCAGCAGCTTGGACGACACCGGGGAGCTGTTTTTT.